This TCR beta chain was captured in a study of technical replicates of blood from a handful of donors (dated by TCRdb to the late 2010s). As to this clone: Its antigen target is currently unknown. Nothing much larger sits one base from this clone, and base qualities are not available.

The library was made by the immunoSEQ multiplex PCR assay. TCRdb took this table from immuneACCESS and kept in-frame rearrangements with V and J called. Such tables lack part of the clones; where checked against another copy, unresolved V genes explain under half of the gap, and the rest is unexplained. A total of 10,000 to 13,000 clones appear in this sample, roughly 94% of them only once. The ten largest clones take up about 7.1% of the sample. The CDR3 covers 20 residues, taking in both the cysteine and the phenylalanine. Left in the record is the CDR3 DNA by itself, 60 bases read in frame from the first base. The germline V gene provides CDR1 ENHRY and CDR2 SYGVKD. V is pruned by 2 bases and J by 0 bases, leaving 13 bases of the junction without a gene match.

The source is a human donor in good health. The sample comprised PBMCs. The chain was built from TRBV10-3 and TRBJ2-6; 7 nucleotides in the junction match TRBD1. The CDR3 here reads CAISELKTGFLLSGANVLTF. The nucleotide sequence is given as TGTGCCATCAGTGAGCTCAAGACAGGGTTCCTTCTCTCTGGGGCCAACGTCCTGACTTTC.